The 21 T cell receptor beta chains presented below share a single source sample, sequenced in a study of identical twins. Using its own MiXCR run on the 5' RACE reads, TCRdb lists one record per CDR3 protein. The sample yields about 530,000 distinct CDR3 sequences, over 12% seen once. The same sample was also used in a study of yellow fever vaccine responses in identical twins.

The sample comprised CD4+ T cells sorted from blood. These receptors all come from a young woman in good health.

This clonotype was seen a handful of times. The chain has TRBV7-9 and TRBJ1-2, with no clear D. The CDR3 runs 13 residues. Germline V gene data show CDR1 as SEHNR and CDR2 as FQNEAQ (reference sequence). The ends were cut back, 5 bases at V and 8 bases at J, with 15 bases in the middle. The CDR3 DNA reads TGTGCCAGCAGCCTTCACAGCGGCTCCGGCTACACCTTC. It codes for CASSLHSGSGYTF.

This clonotype occurred a few times. The rearrangement links TRBV5-1 to TRBJ2-1, with D uncertain. The CDR3 contains 13 residues. Germline lookup yields CDR1 SGHRS and CDR2 YFSETQ. V dropped 0 bases and J dropped 3 bases, with 4 bases sitting between them. CDR3 in amino acids: CASSLAVYNEQFF. The CDR3 DNA reads TGCGCCAGCAGCTTGGCCGTCTACAATGAGCAGTTCTTC.

J is TRBJ2-5 and V is TRBV11-3; possible D gene TRBD2, 6 bases. The germline V gene encodes CDR1 SGHNT and CDR2 YENEEA. This CDR3 contains 13 residues. Trimming removed 3 bases from V and 3 bases from J, with 8 bases in between. CDR3 coding DNA: TGTGCCAGCAGCTTTATAGCGGAAGAGACCCAGTACTTC. Translated: CASSFIAEETQYF.

Only a few counts were recorded for this clonotype. This CDR3 reads CASSSRQPGDSPLHF. The CDR3 DNA follows: TGCGCCAGCAGCTCACGACAGCCGGGGGATTCACCCCTCCACTTT. The chain uses TRBV5-1 and TRBJ1-6; weak D call: TRBD1 (5 bases). Germline V gene sequence: CDR1 SGHRS, CDR2 YFSETQ. The CDR3 contains 15 residues. V was clipped by 3 bases and J by 8 bases, with 15 bases between them.

This clonotype has only a few counts. V and J are TRBV12-3 or TRBV12-4 and TRBJ1-1, with D perhaps TRBD1 (5 bases). CDR3 length: 13 residues. Trimming removed 3 bases from V and 5 bases from J, with 10 bases in between. DNA for the CDR3: TGTGCCAGCAGTTTTGCAGGGTTAACTGAAGCTTTCTTT. Residues: CASSFAGLTEAFF.

V gene TRBV11-2 combines with J gene TRBJ2-1, with TRBD1 matching over 9 bases. The CDR3 spans 18 residues. With 5 bases clipped from V and 1 base from J, the junction kept 12 bases outside the gene matches. CDR1 and CDR2 from the germline V gene are SGHAT and FQNNGV. CDR3 amino acids: CASSLLPGTGSSYNEQFF. As DNA, the CDR3 is TGTGCCAGCAGCCTGCTCCCCGGGACAGGGTCTTCCTACAATGAGCAGTTCTTC. Full variable domain (outside the CDR3, taken from reference TRBV11-2 and TRBJ2-1): EAGVAQSPRYKIIEKRQSVAFWCNPISGHATLYWYQQILGQGPKLLIQFQNNGVVDDSQLPKDRFSAERLKGVDSTLKIQPAKLEDSAVYLCASSLLPGTGSSYNEQFFGPGTRLTVL.

This clonotype has only a few counts. For the CDR3, the DNA is TGTGCCACCAGCAGAGAGACCGGGACAGGAATCGAGCAGTACTTC. This encodes CATSRETGTGIEQYF. The chain recombines TRBV15 with TRBJ2-7; the match to TRBD1 covers 8 bases. The germline gives CDR1 LNHNV, CDR2 YYDKDF (reference sequence). The J segment lost 6 bases and the V segment lost 0 bases, leaving 7 bases of the junction unmatched. This CDR3 contains 15 residues.

This clonotype was observed a handful of times. The genes are TRBV29-1 and TRBJ2-4; 10 nucleotides agree with TRBD2. The V segment lost 4 bases and the J segment 3 bases; nucleotides outside the gene matches: 9. The CDR3 loop spans 16 amino acids. Per the germline V gene, CDR1 is SQVTM and CDR2 is ANQGSEA. CDR3 residues: CSVVIGQRGGKNIQYF. The CDR3 region has the DNA TGCAGCGTTGTGATAGGTCAGCGGGGGGGCAAAAACATTCAGTACTTC.

This clonotype was observed once. The chain joins TRBV12-3 or TRBV12-4 to TRBJ2-1; 13 bases match TRBD2. The CDR3 loop spans 17 amino acids. J lost 2 bases, V lost 3 bases, and 4 bases had no gene match. In nucleotides, the CDR3 is TGTGCCAGCAGTTTGACTAGCGGGGGGTGGGCCTACAATGAGCAGTTCTTC. Amino acids: CASSLTSGGWAYNEQFF.

This clonotype appeared a few times. The rearrangement joins TRBV2 to TRBJ1-6; D not resolved. The CDR3 is 15 residues long. The V gene lost 2 bases and the J gene lost 4 bases, with 9 bases spanning the gap. CDR1 and CDR2 (germline): SNHLY, FYNNEI. CDR3 sequence: CASSESGKYNSPLHF. In DNA, the CDR3 is TGTGCCAGCAGTGAATCCGGGAAGTATAATTCACCCCTCCACTTT.

V usage is TRBV11-2 and J usage is TRBJ2-3; D is ambiguous. Deletions cut 1 base from V and 0 bases from J, with 5 bases between. CDR3 length equals 14 residues. Germline CDR1 reads SGHAT; CDR2 reads FQNNGV. The CDR3 coding sequence is TGTGCCAGCAGCTTAGGTAACAGCACAGATACGCAGTATTTT. Protein: CASSLGNSTDTQYF. Based on the CDR3 plus reference TRBV11-2 and TRBJ2-3, the full variable domain is EAGVAQSPRYKIIEKRQSVAFWCNPISGHATLYWYQQILGQGPKLLIQFQNNGVVDDSQLPKDRFSAERLKGVDSTLKIQPAKLEDSAVYLCASSLGNSTDTQYFGPGTRLTVL.

This clonotype was counted between two and nine times. The CDR3 DNA reads TGTGCCAGCAGCAGTCGGACATTTGGTAATTCACCCCTCCACTTT. Translation: CASSSRTFGNSPLHF. The chain couples TRBV12-3 or TRBV12-4 to TRBJ1-6; D may be TRBD1 (5 bases). The V gene lost 6 bases and the J gene lost 6 bases, with 15 bases spanning the gap. CDR3 length equals 15 residues.

This clonotype has a handful of counts. The chain combines TRBV24-1 with TRBJ1-1; D possibly corresponds to TRBD1 (5 bases). V was trimmed by 2 bases and J by 2 bases, leaving 11 bases between them. The CDR3 is 15 residues long. Germline V gene sequence: CDR1 KGHDR, CDR2 SFDVKD. The CDR3 DNA is TGTGCCACCAGTGATTCCCGACAGAGCAACACTGAAGCTTTCTTT. It codes for CATSDSRQSNTEAFF.

This clonotype was seen more than once but under ten times. The rearrangement joins TRBV24-1 to TRBJ2-1, with 7 bases identical to TRBD2. Trimming cost V 4 bases and J 6 bases; bases outside gene matches: 11. CDR1 is KGHDR and CDR2 is SFDVKD in the germline V gene. The CDR3 has 16 residues. Here the CDR3 reads CATSEFRAGTANEQFF. CDR3 in DNA: TGTGCCACCAGTGAGTTCCGAGCGGGGACCGCCAATGAGCAGTTCTTC.

The chain carries TRBV29-1 and TRBJ2-3; the match to TRBD2 covers 9 bases. Trimming removed 7 bases from V and 5 bases from J; junction bases left unmatched: 10. Germline lookup yields CDR1 SQVTM and CDR2 ANQGSEA. CDR3 length: 14 residues. DNA for the CDR3: TGCAGCGCCGCGGGGGGGTTTGTTGGAGATACGCAGTATTTT. Protein sequence: CSAAGGFVGDTQYF.

This chain connects TRBV27 to TRBJ1-1; D is unresolved. The CDR3 is made up of 14 amino acids. From germline, CDR1 is MNHEY and CDR2 SMNVEV (reference sequence). The germline V and J ends were trimmed by 6 bases and 1 base, with 12 bases remaining between them. The CDR3 DNA sequence: TGTGCCAGCAGCTGGGAGATTGGGAACACTGAAGCTTTCTTT. It specifies CASSWEIGNTEAFF.

This clonotype has just a few counts. The V gene is TRBV14, the J gene TRBJ2-7; 9 nucleotides agree with TRBD2. Germline V CDR1 and CDR2: SGHDN, FVKESK. V dropped 0 bases and J dropped 3; count of bases not matched to a gene: 24. CDR3 length equals 22 residues. The CDR3: CASSQDSGFGGLARRVFYEQYF. CDR3 DNA: TGTGCCAGCAGCCAAGATTCGGGCTTTGGAGGACTAGCGCGACGAGTCTTCTACGAGCAGTACTTC.

V is TRBV12-3 or TRBV12-4 and J is TRBJ1-1, with D tentatively TRBD1 (5 bases). This CDR3 contains 14 residues. Between the trimmed V and J ends, which lost 2 bases and 2 bases, there was a span of 9 bases. CDR3 DNA: TGTGCCAGCAGTTTAAAAAGGGGAAACACTGAAGCTTTCTTT. It yields the protein CASSLKRGNTEAFF.

This clonotype was counted between two and nine times. Here the CDR3 reads CSASRDSYGYTF. For the CDR3, the DNA is TGCAGTGCTAGCAGAGACAGCTATGGCTACACCTTC. This chain connects TRBV20-1 to TRBJ1-2; TRBD1 might be the D (5 bases). Looked up from germline, CDR1 is DFQATT and CDR2 is SNEGSKA (reference sequence). The V end lost 3 bases, the J end lost 4 bases, and 9 bases lay between the germline ends. The CDR3 runs to 12 residues.

The rearrangement joins TRBV2 to TRBJ1-5; D is unresolved. V lost 3 bases, J lost 3 bases, and 9 bases lay in between. The CDR3 has 14 residues. The germline V gene encodes CDR1 SNHLY and CDR2 FYNNEI. Here the CDR3 reads CASSDRRNNQPQHF. The CDR3 region has the DNA TGTGCCAGCAGTGATCGTCGGAACAATCAGCCCCAGCATTTT.

In this sample, this clonotype turned up a few times. This chain connects TRBV5-1 to TRBJ2-1; a possible D gene is TRBD2 (6 bases). With 1 base removed from V and 7 bases from J, the gap between germline ends came to 21 bases. The CDR3 contains 17 residues. Germline loops: CDR1 SGHRS, CDR2 YFSETQ. CDR3 DNA sequence: TGCGCCAGCAGCTTGAATCCAGCAGGCGGAGGGGAAAATGAGCAGTTCTTC. Translating it yields CASSLNPAGGGENEQFF.